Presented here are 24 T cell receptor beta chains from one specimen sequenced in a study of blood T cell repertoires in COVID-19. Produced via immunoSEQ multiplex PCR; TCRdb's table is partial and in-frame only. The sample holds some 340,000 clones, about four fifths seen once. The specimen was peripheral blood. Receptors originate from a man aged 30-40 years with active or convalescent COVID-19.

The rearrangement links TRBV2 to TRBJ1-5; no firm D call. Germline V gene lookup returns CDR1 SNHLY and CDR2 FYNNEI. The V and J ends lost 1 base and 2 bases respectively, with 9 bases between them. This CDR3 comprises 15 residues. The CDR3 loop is CASSEGEQRNQPQHF. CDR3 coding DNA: TGTGCCAGCAGTGAAGGAGAACAGCGCAATCAGCCCCAGCATTTT.

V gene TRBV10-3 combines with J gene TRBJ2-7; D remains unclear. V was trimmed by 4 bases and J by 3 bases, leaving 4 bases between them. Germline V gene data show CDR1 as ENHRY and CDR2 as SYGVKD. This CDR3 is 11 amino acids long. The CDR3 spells CAISGYYEQYF. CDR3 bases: TGTGCCATCAGTGGCTACTACGAGCAGTACTTC.

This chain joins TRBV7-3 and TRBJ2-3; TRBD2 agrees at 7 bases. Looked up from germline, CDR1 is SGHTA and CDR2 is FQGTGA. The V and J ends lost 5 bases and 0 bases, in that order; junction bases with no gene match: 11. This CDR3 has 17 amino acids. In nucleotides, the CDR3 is TGTGCCAGCAGCCCACAGGCTAGCGGACTCAGCACAGATACGCAGTATTTT. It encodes CASSPQASGLSTDTQYF.

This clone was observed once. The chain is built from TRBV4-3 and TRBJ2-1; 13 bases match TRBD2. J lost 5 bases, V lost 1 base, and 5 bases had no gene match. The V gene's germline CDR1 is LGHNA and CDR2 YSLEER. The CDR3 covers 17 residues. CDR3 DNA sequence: TGCGCCAGCAGCCAAGGGACTAGCGGGAGCTATGACAATGAGCAGTTCTTC. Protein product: CASSQGTSGSYDNEQFF.

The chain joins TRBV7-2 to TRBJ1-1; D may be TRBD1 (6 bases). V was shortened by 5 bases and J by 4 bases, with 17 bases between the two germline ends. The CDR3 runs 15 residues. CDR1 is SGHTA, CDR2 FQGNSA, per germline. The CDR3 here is CASSNPTGLGTEAFF. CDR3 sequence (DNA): TGTGCCAGCAGCAATCCAACAGGGCTGGGCACTGAAGCTTTCTTT.

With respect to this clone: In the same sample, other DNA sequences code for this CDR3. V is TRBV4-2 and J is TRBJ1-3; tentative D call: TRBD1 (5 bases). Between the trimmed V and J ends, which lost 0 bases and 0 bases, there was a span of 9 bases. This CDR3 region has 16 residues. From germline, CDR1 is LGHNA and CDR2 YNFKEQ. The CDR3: CASSQETGSSGNTIYF. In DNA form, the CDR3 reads TGTGCCAGCAGCCAAGAAACAGGCTCCTCTGGAAACACCATATATTTT.

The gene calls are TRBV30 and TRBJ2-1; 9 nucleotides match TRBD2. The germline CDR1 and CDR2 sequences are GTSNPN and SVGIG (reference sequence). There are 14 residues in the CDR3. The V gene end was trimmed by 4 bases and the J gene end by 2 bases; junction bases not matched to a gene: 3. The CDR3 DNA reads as TGTGCCTGGATCGGACTAGCGCCCTACAATGAGCAGTTCTTC. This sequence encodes CAWIGLAPYNEQFF.

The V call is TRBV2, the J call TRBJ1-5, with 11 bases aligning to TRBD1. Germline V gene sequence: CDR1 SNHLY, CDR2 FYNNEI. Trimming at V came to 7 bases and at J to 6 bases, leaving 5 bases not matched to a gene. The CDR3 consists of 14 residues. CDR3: CASTDRGLGQPQHF. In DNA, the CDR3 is TGTGCCAGCACGGACAGGGGGCTAGGTCAGCCCCAGCATTTT.

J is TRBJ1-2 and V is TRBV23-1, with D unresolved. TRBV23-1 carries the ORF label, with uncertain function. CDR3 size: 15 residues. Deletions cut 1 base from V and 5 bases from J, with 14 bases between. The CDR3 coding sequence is TGCGCCAGCAGTCAATTGTCCAGGCTCGGTTATGGCTACACCTTC. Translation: CASSQLSRLGYGYTF.

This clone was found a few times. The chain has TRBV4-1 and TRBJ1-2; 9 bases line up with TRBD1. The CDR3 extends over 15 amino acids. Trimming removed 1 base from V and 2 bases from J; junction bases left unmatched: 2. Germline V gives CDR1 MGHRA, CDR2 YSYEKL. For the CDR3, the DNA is TGCGCCAGCAGCCAAGGACAGGGGGTGAACTATGGCTACACCTTC. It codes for CASSQGQGVNYGYTF.

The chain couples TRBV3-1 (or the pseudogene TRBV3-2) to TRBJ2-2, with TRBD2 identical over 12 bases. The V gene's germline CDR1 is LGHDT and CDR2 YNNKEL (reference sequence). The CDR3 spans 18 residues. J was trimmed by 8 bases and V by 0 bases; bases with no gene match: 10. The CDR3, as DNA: TGTGCCAGCAGCCAAGAGCTAGACCTAGCGGGGGGGAAAGGGGAGCTGTTTTTT. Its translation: CASSQELDLAGGKGELFF.

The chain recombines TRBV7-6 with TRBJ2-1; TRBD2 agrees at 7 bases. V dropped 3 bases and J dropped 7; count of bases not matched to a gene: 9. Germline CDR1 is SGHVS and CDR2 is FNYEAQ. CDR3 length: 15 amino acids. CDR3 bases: TGTGCCAGCAGCTTGGGGGGGGGAAGCATAAATGAGCAGTTCTTC. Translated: CASSLGGGSINEQFF.

The CDR3 nucleotides read TGTGCCACCGGACAGGGCCGACAGTATAGCAATCAGCCCCAGCATTTT. It codes for CATGQGRQYSNQPQHF. The rearrangement uses TRBV10-3 and TRBJ1-5; 8 nucleotides align to TRBD1. Germline CDR1 reads ENHRY; CDR2 reads SYGVKD. The CDR3 runs 16 residues. The trim removed 10 bases at V and 0 bases at J, leaving 11 bases unmatched.

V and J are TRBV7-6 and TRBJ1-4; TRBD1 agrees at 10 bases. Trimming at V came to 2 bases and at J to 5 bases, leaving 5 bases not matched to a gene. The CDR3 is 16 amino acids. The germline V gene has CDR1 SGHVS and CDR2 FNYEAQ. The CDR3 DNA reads TGTGCCAGCAGCTTACTATCGGGACAGGGGAATGAAAAACTGTTTTTT. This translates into CASSLLSGQGNEKLFF.

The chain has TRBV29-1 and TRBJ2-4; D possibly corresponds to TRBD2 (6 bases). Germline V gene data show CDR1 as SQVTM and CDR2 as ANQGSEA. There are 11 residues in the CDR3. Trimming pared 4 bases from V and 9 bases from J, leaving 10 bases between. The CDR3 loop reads CSVVQGGIQYF. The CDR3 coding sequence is TGCAGCGTTGTGCAGGGAGGCATTCAGTACTTC.

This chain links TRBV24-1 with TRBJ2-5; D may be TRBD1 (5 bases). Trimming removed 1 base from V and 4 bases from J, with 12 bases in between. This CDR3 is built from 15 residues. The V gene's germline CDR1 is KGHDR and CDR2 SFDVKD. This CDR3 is CATSDFVEQGETQYF. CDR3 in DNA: TGTGCCACCAGTGATTTTGTGGAGCAGGGAGAGACCCAGTACTTC.

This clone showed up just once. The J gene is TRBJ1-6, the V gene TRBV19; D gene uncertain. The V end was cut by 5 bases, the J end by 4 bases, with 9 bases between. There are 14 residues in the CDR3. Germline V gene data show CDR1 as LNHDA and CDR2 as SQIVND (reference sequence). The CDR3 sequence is CASSPHSYNSPLHF. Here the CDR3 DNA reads TGTGCCAGTAGTCCCCACAGTTATAATTCACCCCTCCACTTT.

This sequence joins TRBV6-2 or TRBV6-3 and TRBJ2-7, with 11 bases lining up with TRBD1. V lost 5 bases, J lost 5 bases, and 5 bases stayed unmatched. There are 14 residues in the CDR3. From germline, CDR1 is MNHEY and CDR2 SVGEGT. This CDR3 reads CASSRTGGADEQYF. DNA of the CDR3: TGTGCCAGCAGTAGGACAGGGGGCGCGGACGAGCAGTACTTC.

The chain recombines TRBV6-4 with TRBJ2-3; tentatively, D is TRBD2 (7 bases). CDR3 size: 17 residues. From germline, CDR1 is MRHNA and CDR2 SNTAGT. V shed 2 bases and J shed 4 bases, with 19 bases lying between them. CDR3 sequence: CASSDRGGGSSADTQYF. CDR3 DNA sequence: TGTGCCAGCAGTGACAGGGGGGGCGGGAGTAGCGCAGATACGCAGTATTTT.

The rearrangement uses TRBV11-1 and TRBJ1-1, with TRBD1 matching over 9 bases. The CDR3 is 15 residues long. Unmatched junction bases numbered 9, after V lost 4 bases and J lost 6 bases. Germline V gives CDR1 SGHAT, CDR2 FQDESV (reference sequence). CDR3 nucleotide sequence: TGTGCCAGCAGCTCCTCTGGGACAGGGCTCCCTGAAGCTTTCTTT. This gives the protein CASSSSGTGLPEAFF.

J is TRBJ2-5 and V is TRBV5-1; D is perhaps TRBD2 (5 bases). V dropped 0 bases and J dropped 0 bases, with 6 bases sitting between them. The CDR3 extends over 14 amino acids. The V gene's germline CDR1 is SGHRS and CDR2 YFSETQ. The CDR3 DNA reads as TGCGCCAGCAGCTTGGGAGGGTACCAAGAGACCCAGTACTTC. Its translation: CASSLGGYQETQYF.

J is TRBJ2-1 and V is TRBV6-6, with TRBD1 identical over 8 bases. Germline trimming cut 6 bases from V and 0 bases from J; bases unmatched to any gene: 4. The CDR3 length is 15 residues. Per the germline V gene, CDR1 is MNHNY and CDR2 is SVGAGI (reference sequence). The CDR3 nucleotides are TGTGCCAGCAGACTGACAGGGGACTCCTACAATGAGCAGTTCTTC. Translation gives CASRLTGDSYNEQFF.

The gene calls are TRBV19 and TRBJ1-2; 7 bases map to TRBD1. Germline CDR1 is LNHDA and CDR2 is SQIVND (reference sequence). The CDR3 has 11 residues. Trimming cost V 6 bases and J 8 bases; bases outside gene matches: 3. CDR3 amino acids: CASSGQEGYTF. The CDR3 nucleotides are TGTGCCAGTAGCGGACAGGAGGGCTACACCTTC. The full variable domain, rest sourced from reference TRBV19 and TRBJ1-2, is DGGITQSPKYLFRKEGQNVTLSCEQNLNHDAMYWYRQDPGQGLRLIYYSQIVNDFQKGDIAEGYSVSREKKESFPLTVTSAQKNPTAFYLCASSGQEGYTFGSGTRLTVV.

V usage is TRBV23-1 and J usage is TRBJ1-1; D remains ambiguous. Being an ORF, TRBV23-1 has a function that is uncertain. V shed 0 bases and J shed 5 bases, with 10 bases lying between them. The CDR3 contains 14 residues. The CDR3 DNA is TGCGCCAGCAGTCAATCCACCCTTCGGACTGAAGCTTTCTTT. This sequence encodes CASSQSTLRTEAFF.